This TCR beta chain emerged from a study of regulatory T cells in long-lasting Graves disease. Regarding the study as a whole: With a small sample size, accuracy may have been reduced. Rather than thyroid tissue, only peripheral blood underwent study.

Specified time point: persistent/refractory GD, antithyroid drugs over 5 years with positive TRAb. Generation of the TCR library employed RNA extracted from PBMCs. Concerning this clonotype itself: The antigen remains undetermined. This may be a read error: a much more frequent sequence differs by one nucleotide.

Germline trimming cut 6 bases from V and 4 bases from J; bases unmatched to any gene: 8. Germline CDR1 MDHEN, CDR2 SYDVKM. The CDR3 consists of 15 residues. Sequencing libraries for TCR beta were prepared with iRepertoire HTBI primers and Arm-PCR of CDR3 regions. A single record per CDR3 protein comes from TCRdb applying MiXCR to the multiplex PCR reads. The data hold about 310,000 distinct CDR3 sequences, with 22% observed a single time. The rearrangement joins TRBV28 to TRBJ2-2; 7 nucleotides agree with TRBD2. Material: peripheral blood mononuclear cells (PBMCs), obtained when the disease was refractory, from a patient treated with antithyroid drugs. The clonotype comes from a female donor with Graves disease. The CDR3 protein is CASSPSGISTGELFF. CDR3 nucleotides: TGTGCCAGCAGCCCAAGCGGGATTAGCACCGGGGAGCTGTTTTTT.